This T cell receptor (beta chain) came from a study of blood T cell repertoires in COVID-19. CDR3 length equals 15 residues. The V and J ends lost 2 bases and 4 bases, in that order; junction bases with no gene match: 5. CDR1 MNHNS and CDR2 SASEGT come from the germline V gene. Here immunoSEQ multiplex PCR was the method, and the copy in TCRdb shows in-frame clones only, minus some. This table has 84,000 or so clones, over 80% appearing once. Material: peripheral blood. This chain connects TRBV6-1 to TRBJ1-2, with 9 bases lining up with TRBD1. The receptor was derived from a man older than 75 with active or convalescent COVID-19. The CDR3 nucleotides are TGTGCCAGCAGTGAATGGGACAGGGAGGGCTATGGCTACACCTTC. Its translation: CASSEWDREGYGYTF.